A single sample gave rise to the 16 T cell receptor beta chains below, sequenced in a study of T-cell memory formation after mild COVID-19. MiXCR was run by TCRdb on the 5' RACE reads, yielding one entry per CDR3 protein. Of about 560,000 distinct CDR3 sequences in the sample, over 15% were seen once. Sequenced material: PBMCs or a T cell subset sorted from them (not recorded which). The receptors originated from an adult woman who had mild COVID-19 (a few samples of this study predate the infection). Cell type and time point are not known.

The CDR3 DNA reads TGTGCCAGCAGCTTGCAGGAGGACCCCTACGAGCAGTACTTC. Its protein is CASSLQEDPYEQYF. This sequence joins TRBV5-4 and TRBJ2-7, with D possibly TRBD2 on 5 matching bases. Trimming stripped 1 base from V and 2 bases from J, with 10 bases between. Germline CDR1 reads SGHNT; CDR2 reads YYREEE (reference sequence). The CDR3 is 14 residues long. Filled out from reference TRBV5-4 and TRBJ2-7, the complete variable domain reads ETGVTQSPTHLIKTRGQQVTLRCSSQSGHNTVSWYQQALGQGPQFIFQYYREEENGRGNFPPRFSGLQFPNYSSELNVNALELDDSALYLCASSLQEDPYEQYFGPGTRLTVT.

The V gene is TRBV11-2, the J gene TRBJ1-2, with TRBD1 matching over 7 bases. CDR1 is SGHAT and CDR2 is FQNNGV in the germline V gene. Trimming removed 5 bases from V and 4 bases from J; junction bases left unmatched: 7. The CDR3 contains 14 residues. The CDR3 spells CASSPIQGPYGYTF. DNA for the CDR3: TGTGCCAGCAGCCCAATACAGGGGCCCTATGGCTACACCTTC.

This chain uses TRBV29-1 with TRBJ2-7, with D perhaps TRBD1 or TRBD2 (5 bases each). The germline gives CDR1 SQVTM, CDR2 ANQGSEA. V was clipped by 4 bases and J by 4 bases, with 11 bases between them. This CDR3 contains 12 residues. The CDR3 here is CSVVRDGYEQYF. CDR3 bases: TGCAGCGTTGTTCGGGACGGATACGAGCAGTACTTC.

Here the CDR3 reads CASSVAGGMSSTDTQYF. The CDR3 DNA reads TGTGCCAGCAGCGTAGCTGGCGGGATGAGTAGCACAGATACGCAGTATTTT. The chain links TRBV9 to TRBJ2-3, with D possibly TRBD2 on 6 matching bases. The CDR3 extends over 17 amino acids. The ends were cut back, 0 bases at V and 0 bases at J, with 14 bases in the middle. Germline V CDR1 and CDR2: SGDLS, YYNGEE.

The rearrangement joins TRBV7-8 to TRBJ1-4, with D unclear. V shed 3 bases and J shed 5 bases, with 19 bases lying between them. The CDR3 runs 17 residues. Germline V CDR1 and CDR2: SGHVS, FQNEAQ. The CDR3 DNA sequence: TGTGCCAGCAGCTTGCACGAGACGGTCAGCTTCAATGAAAAACTGTTTTTT. Its translation: CASSLHETVSFNEKLFF.

V usage is TRBV29-1 and J usage is TRBJ1-2; D is undetermined. V lost 3 bases and J lost 4, with 0 bases in between. Germline values: CDR1 SQVTM, CDR2 ANQGSEA. This CDR3 contains 9 residues. This chain's CDR3 is CSVDYGYTF. The CDR3 DNA sequence: TGCAGCGTTGACTATGGCTACACCTTC.

There are a few counts of this clonotype. The DNA for the CDR3 is TGTGCCAGCTCACCGAGGCAGGTAGGCTACGAGCAGTACTTC. This encodes CASSPRQVGYEQYF. The rearrangement joins TRBV18 to TRBJ2-7; D is unresolved. Trimming stripped 3 bases from V and 3 bases from J, with 12 bases between. The germline V gene encodes CDR1 KGHSH and CDR2 LQKENI. The CDR3 covers 14 residues.

The rearrangement joins TRBV12-3 or TRBV12-4 to TRBJ1-5; 9 bases align to TRBD1. The CDR3 has 14 amino acids. Unmatched junction bases numbered 5, after V lost 5 bases and J lost 6 bases. This CDR3 reads CASSQDRGSQPQHF. CDR3 DNA: TGTGCCAGCAGTCAAGACAGGGGGAGTCAGCCCCAGCATTTT.

The V and J genes are TRBV7-6 and TRBJ2-5; TRBD2 aligns across 9 bases. Germline V lookup: CDR1 SGHVS, CDR2 FNYEAQ. The CDR3 totals 16 residues. J gave up 4 bases and V 0 bases, and 6 bases lay outside the gene matches. The DNA of the CDR3 is TGTGCCAGCAGCTTAGCGGCGGGGGGGACTAGAGAGACCCAGTACTTC. Translated: CASSLAAGGTRETQYF.

This clonotype has a handful of counts. The chain links TRBV3-1 to TRBJ2-7; perhaps TRBD2 as D (6 bases). The CDR3 extends over 16 amino acids. Between the trimmed V and J ends, which lost 6 bases and 2 bases, there was a span of 20 bases. Germline CDR1 reads LGHDT; CDR2 reads YNNKEL (reference sequence). The CDR3 here is CASRGVRGTDTYEQYF. The DNA for the CDR3 is TGTGCCAGCAGGGGGGTACGGGGGACTGATACCTACGAGCAGTACTTC.

The V and J genes are TRBV2 and TRBJ2-7, with 9 nucleotides matching TRBD1. Germline CDR1 is SNHLY and CDR2 is FYNNEI. The ends lost 8 bases at V and 1 base at J; junction bases unmatched: 18. CDR3 length: 18 residues. DNA of the CDR3: TGTGCCAGCCGCTCCGGGACAGGGTATATTGTCATGTCCTACGAGCAGTACTTC. Its translation: CASRSGTGYIVMSYEQYF. The entire variable domain, with the rest obtained from reference TRBV2 and TRBJ2-7, is as follows: EPEVTQTPSHQVTQMGQEVILRCVPISNHLYFYWYRQILGQKVEFLVSFYNNEISEKSEIFDDQFSVERPDGSNFTLKIRSTKLEDSAMYFCASRSGTGYIVMSYEQYFGPGTRLTVT.

This clonotype was observed a few times. The V gene is TRBV4-2, the J gene TRBJ2-1, with 9 bases fitting TRBD2. The V segment lost 1 base and the J segment 4 bases; nucleotides outside the gene matches: 11. This CDR3 region has 18 residues. The V gene's germline CDR1 is LGHNA and CDR2 YNFKEQ. In DNA, the CDR3 is TGTGCCAGCAGCCAAGGGTTTCGTCTAGCGGGAAATTACAATGAGCAGTTCTTC. Translated, it gives CASSQGFRLAGNYNEQFF.

This clonotype showed up just a few times. V and J are TRBV7-3 and TRBJ2-1; 7 nucleotides agree with TRBD2. Trimming at V came to 1 base and at J to 1 base, leaving 7 bases not matched to a gene. This CDR3 is 17 amino acids long. Germline values: CDR1 SGHTA, CDR2 FQGTGA. CDR3 protein: CASSLNAAGASYNEQFF. The CDR3 DNA reads as TGTGCCAGCAGCTTAAATGCGGCGGGAGCGTCCTACAATGAGCAGTTCTTC.

In its sample, this clonotype was seen a few times. The DNA for the CDR3 is TGTGCCAGCTCACAAAGGGAGGGCCAATACAATGAGCAGTTCTTC. Translation: CASSQREGQYNEQFF. J is TRBJ2-1 and V is TRBV18; 7 nucleotides agree with TRBD2. Germline V CDR1 and CDR2: KGHSH, LQKENI. This CDR3 region has 15 residues. V was clipped by 4 bases and J by 4 bases; unmatched bases: 7. Supplemented by reference TRBV18 and TRBJ2-1, the full variable domain reads NAGVMQNPRHLVRRRGQEARLRCSPMKGHSHVYWYRQLPEEGLKFMVYLQKENIIDESGMPKERFSAEFPKEGPSILRIQQVVRGDSAAYFCASSQREGQYNEQFFGPGTRLTVL.

The chain couples TRBV25-1 to TRBJ2-1; 10 nucleotides agree with TRBD2. J lost 1 base, V lost 7 bases, and 10 bases had no gene match. The CDR3 runs to 17 residues. Germline V gene data show CDR1 as MGHDK and CDR2 as SYGVNS. The DNA of the CDR3 is TGTGCCAGCATACAGCGGGAGGGCCCCAGGTCCTACAATGAGCAGTTCTTC. It specifies CASIQREGPRSYNEQFF. The entire variable domain, with the rest obtained from reference TRBV25-1 and TRBJ2-1, is as follows: EADIYQTPRYLVIGTGKKITLECSQTMGHDKMYWYQQDPGMELHLIHYSYGVNSTEKGDLSSESTVSRIRTEHFPLTLESARPSHTSQYLCASIQREGPRSYNEQFFGPGTRLTVL.

In its sample, this clonotype was seen a few times. Here the CDR3 reads CASSLLGIEQYF. CDR3 in DNA: TGTGCCAGCAGCTTACTGGGGATCGAGCAGTACTTC. The rearrangement uses TRBV7-9 and TRBJ2-7; D is undetermined. V was pared by 2 bases and J by 6 bases, with 8 bases between. The CDR3 extends over 12 amino acids. Germline V lookup: CDR1 SEHNR, CDR2 FQNEAQ (reference sequence).